This T cell receptor beta chain was recorded in a study of shared clonotypes between healthy human individuals. The CDR3 is 16 residues long. Germline CDR1 MDHEN, CDR2 SYDVKM. With V trimmed by 1 base and J by 0 bases, 2 bases remained unmatched. The naive CD8 fraction comprised CD45RO-negative cells positively selected for CCR7 and excluded terminally differentiated effector memory CD45RA+ cells. TCRdb keeps only in-frame clones here, not all; method: immunoSEQ multiplex PCR. Of approximately 650,000 clones listed, 95% to 96% are singletons. Study-level points and caveats: The study found lower generation probabilities in non-shared clonotypes than in those shared by all four donors.

With respect to this clone: Its antigen is unknown.

The chain combines TRBV28 with TRBJ2-4, with 8 bases matching TRBD1. The TCR sequence derives from a woman in her twenties or thirties in good health. The material sequenced was naive CD8+ T cells sorted from blood. Here the CDR3 reads CASSLYRGVAKNIQYF. The CDR3 nucleotides are TGTGCCAGCAGTTTATACAGGGGGGTAGCCAAAAACATTCAGTACTTC.